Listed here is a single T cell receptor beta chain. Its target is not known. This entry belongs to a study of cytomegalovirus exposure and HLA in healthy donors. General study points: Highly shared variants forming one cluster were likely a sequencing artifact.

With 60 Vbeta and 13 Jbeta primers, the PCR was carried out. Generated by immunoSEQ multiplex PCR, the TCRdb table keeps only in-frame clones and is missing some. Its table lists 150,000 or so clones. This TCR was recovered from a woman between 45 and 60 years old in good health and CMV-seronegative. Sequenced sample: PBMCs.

The chain's CDR3 is CASRALDSNQPQHF. CDR3 nucleotide sequence: TGTGCCAGCAGGGCCCTCGATAGCAATCAGCCCCAGCATTTT. The chain links TRBV6-1 to TRBJ1-5; D gene uncertain. The CDR3 is 14 amino acids. V dropped 6 bases and J dropped 0 bases, with 9 bases sitting between them. Germline V gene lookup returns CDR1 MNHNS and CDR2 SASEGT.